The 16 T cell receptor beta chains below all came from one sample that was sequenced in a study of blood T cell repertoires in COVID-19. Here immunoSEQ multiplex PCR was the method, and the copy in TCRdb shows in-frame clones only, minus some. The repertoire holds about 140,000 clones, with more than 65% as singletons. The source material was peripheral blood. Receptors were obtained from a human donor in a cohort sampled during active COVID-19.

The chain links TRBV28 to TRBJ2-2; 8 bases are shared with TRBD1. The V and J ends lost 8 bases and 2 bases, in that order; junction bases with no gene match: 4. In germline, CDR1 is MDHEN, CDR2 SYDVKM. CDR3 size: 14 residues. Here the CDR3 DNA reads TGTGCCAGCGGGGACAGGACCAACACCGGGGAGCTGTTTTTT. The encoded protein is CASGDRTNTGELFF.

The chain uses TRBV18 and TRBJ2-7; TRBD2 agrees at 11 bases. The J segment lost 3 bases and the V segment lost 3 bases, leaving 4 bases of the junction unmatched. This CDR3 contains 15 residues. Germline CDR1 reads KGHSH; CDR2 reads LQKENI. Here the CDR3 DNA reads TGTGCCAGCTCACCTAGCGGGGGGGCCTTCTACGAGCAGTACTTC. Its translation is CASSPSGGAFYEQYF.

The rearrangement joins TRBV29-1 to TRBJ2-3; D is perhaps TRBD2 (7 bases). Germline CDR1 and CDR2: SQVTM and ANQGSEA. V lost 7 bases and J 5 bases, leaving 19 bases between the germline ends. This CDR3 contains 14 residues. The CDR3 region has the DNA TGCAGCGCCCTTATCGGGGGGCTCGGAGATACGCAGTATTTT. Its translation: CSALIGGLGDTQYF.

The CDR3 loop is CASSLYTGTGSNQPQHF. The CDR3, as DNA: TGTGCCAGCAGCTTATATACTGGGACAGGTAGCAATCAGCCCCAGCATTTT. The rearrangement links TRBV7-9 to TRBJ1-5, with 8 bases lining up with TRBD1. Germline V gene lookup returns CDR1 SEHNR and CDR2 FQNEAQ (reference sequence). The ends lost 2 bases at V and 0 bases at J; junction bases unmatched: 6. The CDR3 is made up of 17 amino acids.

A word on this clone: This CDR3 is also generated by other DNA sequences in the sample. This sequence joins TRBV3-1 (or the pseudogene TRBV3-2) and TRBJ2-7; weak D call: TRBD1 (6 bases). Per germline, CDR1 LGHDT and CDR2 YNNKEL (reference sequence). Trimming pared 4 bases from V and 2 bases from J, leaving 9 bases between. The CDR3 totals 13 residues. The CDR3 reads CASSPRGTYEQYF. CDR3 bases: TGTGCCAGCAGCCCGAGGGGGACCTACGAGCAGTACTTC.

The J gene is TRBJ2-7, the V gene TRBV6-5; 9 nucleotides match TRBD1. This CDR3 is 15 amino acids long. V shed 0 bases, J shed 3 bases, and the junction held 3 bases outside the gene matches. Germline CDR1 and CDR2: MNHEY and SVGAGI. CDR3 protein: CASSYSGTGLYEQYF. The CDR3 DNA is TGTGCCAGCAGTTACTCCGGGACAGGGCTCTACGAGCAGTACTTC.

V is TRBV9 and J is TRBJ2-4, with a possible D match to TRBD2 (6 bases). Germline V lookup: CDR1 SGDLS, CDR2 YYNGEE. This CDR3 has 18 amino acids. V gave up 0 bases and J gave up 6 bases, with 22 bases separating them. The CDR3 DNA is TGTGCCAGCAGCGTAGAGGGCGGGGCTATAGGCACAAGAAACATTCAGTACTTC. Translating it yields CASSVEGGAIGTRNIQYF.

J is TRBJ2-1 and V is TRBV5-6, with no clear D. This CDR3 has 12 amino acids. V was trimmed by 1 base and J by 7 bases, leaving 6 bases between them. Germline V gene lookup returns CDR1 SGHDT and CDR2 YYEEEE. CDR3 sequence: CASSLNSNEQFF. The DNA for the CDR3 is TGTGCCAGCAGCTTGAACTCAAATGAGCAGTTCTTC.

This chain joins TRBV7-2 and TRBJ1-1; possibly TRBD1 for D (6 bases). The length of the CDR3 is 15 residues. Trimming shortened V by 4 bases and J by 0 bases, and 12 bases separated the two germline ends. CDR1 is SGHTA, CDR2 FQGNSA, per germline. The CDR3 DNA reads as TGTGCCAGCAGCTCGGGGGGGGGCATGAACACTGAAGCTTTCTTT. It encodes CASSSGGGMNTEAFF.

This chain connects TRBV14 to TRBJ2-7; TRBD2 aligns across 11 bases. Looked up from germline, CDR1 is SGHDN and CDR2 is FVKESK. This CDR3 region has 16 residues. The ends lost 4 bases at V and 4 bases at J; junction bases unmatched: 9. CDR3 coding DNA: TGTGCCAGCAGCCCCGCCGGCACTAGCGGGGGATACGAGCAGTACTTC. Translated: CASSPAGTSGGYEQYF.

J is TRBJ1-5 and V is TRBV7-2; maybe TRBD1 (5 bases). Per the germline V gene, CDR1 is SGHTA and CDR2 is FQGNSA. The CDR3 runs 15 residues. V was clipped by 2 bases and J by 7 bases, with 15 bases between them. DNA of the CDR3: TGTGCCAGCAGCTTAAGAGGAGGGGAGTTGCAGCCCCAGCATTTT. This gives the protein CASSLRGGELQPQHF.

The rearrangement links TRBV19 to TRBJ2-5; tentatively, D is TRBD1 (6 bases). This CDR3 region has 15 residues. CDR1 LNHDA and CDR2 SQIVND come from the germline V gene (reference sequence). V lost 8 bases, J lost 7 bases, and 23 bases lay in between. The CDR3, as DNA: TGTGCCAGTGGATTCCATTCAGGGGAATATGGGACCCAGTACTTC. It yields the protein CASGFHSGEYGTQYF.

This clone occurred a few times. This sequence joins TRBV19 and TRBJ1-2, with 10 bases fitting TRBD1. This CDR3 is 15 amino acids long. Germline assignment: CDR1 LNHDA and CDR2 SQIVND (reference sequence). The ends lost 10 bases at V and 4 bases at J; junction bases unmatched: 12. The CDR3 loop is CATHVGTGDIYGYTF. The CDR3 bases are TGTGCCACACATGTGGGGACAGGGGATATCTATGGCTACACCTTC.

CDR3 in amino acids: CASSFSDTYEQYF. CDR3 nucleotides: TGTGCCAGCAGCTTCAGTGATACCTACGAGCAGTACTTC. This chain joins TRBV11-2 and TRBJ2-7; D unresolved. Trimming took 3 bases from V and 2 from J, leaving 8 bases between them. Germline V gives CDR1 SGHAT, CDR2 FQNNGV. CDR3 length: 13 amino acids.

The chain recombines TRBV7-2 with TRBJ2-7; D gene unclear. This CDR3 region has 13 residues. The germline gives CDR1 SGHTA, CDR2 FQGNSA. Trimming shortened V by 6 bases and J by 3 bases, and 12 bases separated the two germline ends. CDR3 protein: CASSSPPYYEQYF. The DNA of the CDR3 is TGTGCCAGCAGTTCGCCGCCCTACTACGAGCAGTACTTC.

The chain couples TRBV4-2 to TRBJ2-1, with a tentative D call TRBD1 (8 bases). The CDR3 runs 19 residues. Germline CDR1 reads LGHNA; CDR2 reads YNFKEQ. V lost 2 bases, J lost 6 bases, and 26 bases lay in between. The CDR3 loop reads CASSQQYPSPYRGGNEQFF. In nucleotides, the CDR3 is TGTGCCAGCAGCCAACAGTATCCAAGTCCCTACAGGGGGGGCAATGAGCAGTTCTTC.